The 31 T cell receptor beta chains presented below share a single source sample, sequenced in a study of T cell changes during pregnancy in multiple sclerosis. Sequencing used immunoSEQ multiplex PCR; TCRdb keeps in-frame clones, though not all of them. Of about 69,000 clones listed, 85% to 95% were seen once; the top ten hold around 2%. The sample here was peripheral blood, taken in the third trimester of pregnancy. These TCRs come from a female donor in good health, enrolled as a control in a pregnancy study.

The V gene is TRBV7-2, the J gene TRBJ2-1; 9 positions match TRBD2. V lost 3 bases and J lost 6; bases outside the gene matches: 6. The germline gives CDR1 SGHTA, CDR2 FQGNSA. This CDR3 comprises 15 residues. The CDR3: CASSFGGGGANEQFF. In DNA form, the CDR3 reads TGTGCCAGCAGCTTTGGGGGCGGGGGGGCCAATGAGCAGTTCTTC.

The chain joins TRBV5-6 to TRBJ2-1, with a weak D call TRBD2 (6 bases). Germline V lookup: CDR1 SGHDT, CDR2 YYEEEE. The CDR3 runs to 17 residues. Trimming left V 5 bases short and J 5 bases short, with 23 bases between. The CDR3 region is CASSSRASGWRDNEQFF. In DNA, the CDR3 is TGTGCCAGCAGTTCCCGGGCTTCAGGGTGGAGGGACAATGAGCAGTTCTTC.

The V gene is TRBV7-3, the J gene TRBJ1-6; a possible D gene is TRBD1 (5 bases). Germline loops: CDR1 SGHTA, CDR2 FQGTGA. The CDR3 is made up of 12 amino acids. Trimming left V 5 bases short and J 8 bases short, with 7 bases between. CDR3 residues: CASSTGDSPLHF. CDR3 sequence (DNA): TGTGCCAGCAGCACGGGGGATTCACCCCTCCACTTT.

The chain employs TRBV4-1 and TRBJ1-5; 7 bases match TRBD1. This CDR3 region has 15 residues. Trimming at V came to 0 bases and at J to 5 bases, leaving 4 bases not matched to a gene. Germline V gene sequence: CDR1 MGHRA, CDR2 YSYEKL. The CDR3 sequence: CASSQDWDSYQPQHF. For the CDR3, the DNA is TGCGCCAGCAGCCAAGATTGGGACAGTTATCAGCCCCAGCATTTT.

The V call is TRBV7-2, the J call TRBJ1-4, with D perhaps matching TRBD1 (5 bases). The CDR3 extends over 14 amino acids. Looked up from germline, CDR1 is SGHTA and CDR2 is FQGNSA. Between the trimmed V and J ends, which lost 8 bases and 3 bases, there was a span of 13 bases. CDR3: CASARGRANEKLFF. In DNA form, the CDR3 reads TGTGCCAGCGCGCGGGGCAGGGCTAATGAAAAACTGTTTTTT.

The genes are TRBV10-3 and TRBJ2-7; TRBD1 aligns across 9 bases. The CDR3 covers 15 residues. J was trimmed by 0 bases and V by 4 bases; bases with no gene match: 4. Germline V CDR1 and CDR2: ENHRY, SYGVKD. In nucleotides, the CDR3 is TGTGCCATCAGTGCGGGACAGGGCCTCTCCTACGAGCAGTACTTC. It translates to CAISAGQGLSYEQYF.

The genes are TRBV4-2 and TRBJ2-7; 14 bases map to TRBD2. The CDR3 covers 14 residues. With V trimmed by 4 bases and J by 6 bases, 2 bases remained unmatched. Germline CDR1 is LGHNA and CDR2 is YNFKEQ. CDR3 DNA sequence: TGTGCCAGCAGCCTCGGACTAGCGGGAGGCGAGCAGTACTTC. Protein: CASSLGLAGGEQYF.

This sequence joins TRBV20-1 and TRBJ2-1; D gene uncertain. The V end lost 3 bases, the J end lost 7 bases, and 7 bases lay between the germline ends. Germline CDR1 is DFQATT and CDR2 is SNEGSKA (reference sequence). The CDR3 runs to 11 residues. The CDR3, as DNA: TGCAGTGCTAGGGAGTCGAATGAGCAGTTCTTC. It translates to CSARESNEQFF.

V gene TRBV28 combines with J gene TRBJ2-7; 14 bases match TRBD2. The junction had 20 bases not matched to a gene; V was cut back by 6 bases and J by 7 bases. This CDR3 contains 19 residues. Germline loops: CDR1 MDHEN, CDR2 SYDVKM. CDR3 protein: CASRLPGQGTSGRSREQYF. CDR3 nucleotide sequence: TGTGCCAGCAGGCTTCCGGGACAGGGGACTAGCGGGAGATCACGGGAGCAGTACTTC.

The V and J genes are TRBV27 and TRBJ2-1; D possibly corresponds to TRBD1 (6 bases). The CDR3 covers 12 residues. From germline, CDR1 is MNHEY and CDR2 SMNVEV (reference sequence). V lost 3 bases and J lost 8, with 8 bases in between. This CDR3 reads CASSFRGDEQFF. CDR3 DNA sequence: TGTGCCAGCAGTTTCAGGGGCGATGAGCAGTTCTTC.

This chain joins TRBV5-4 and TRBJ1-4; 10 bases fit TRBD1. Unmatched junction bases numbered 4, after V lost 0 bases and J lost 5 bases. This CDR3 contains 16 residues. CDR1 and CDR2 (germline): SGHNT, YYREEE (reference sequence). Written as DNA, the CDR3 is TGTGCCAGCAGCTTGGGGAGACAGGGGGCGAATGAAAAACTGTTTTTT. Protein sequence: CASSLGRQGANEKLFF.

This clone is a singleton in its sample. This chain joins TRBV6-5 and TRBJ2-7, with 8 bases that match TRBD2. The trim removed 6 bases at V and 3 bases at J, leaving 7 bases unmatched. The CDR3 totals 14 residues. The germline V gene has CDR1 MNHEY and CDR2 SVGAGI. CDR3 coding DNA: TGTGCCAGCAGGGAAGCGGGGGTACACTACGAGCAGTACTTC. Translation gives CASREAGVHYEQYF.

The V call is TRBV7-9, the J call TRBJ2-7; 7 bases are shared with TRBD1. CDR1 and CDR2 (germline): SEHNR, FQNEAQ (reference sequence). This CDR3 is built from 15 residues. J was trimmed by 5 bases and V by 5 bases; bases with no gene match: 12. CDR3 sequence reads: CASSKTTGTAHEQYF. CDR3 coding DNA: TGTGCCAGCAGCAAAACGACCGGGACAGCCCACGAGCAGTACTTC. The whole variable domain, remainder taken from reference TRBV7-9 and TRBJ2-7, is DTGVSQNPRHKITKRGQNVTFRCDPISEHNRLYWYRQTLGQGPEFLTYFQNEAQLEKSRLLSDRFSAERPKGSFSTLEIQRTEQGDSAMYLCASSKTTGTAHEQYFGPGTRLTVT.

The rearrangement joins TRBV5-4 to TRBJ2-7; 8 bases fit TRBD2. Germline V CDR1 and CDR2: SGHNT, YYREEE (reference sequence). V lost 6 bases to trimming and J lost 0 bases; unmatched junction nucleotides: 8. The CDR3 spans 15 residues. The CDR3 loop reads CASKGSAGGSYEQYF. CDR3 bases: TGTGCCAGCAAAGGGTCGGCGGGGGGCTCCTACGAGCAGTACTTC.

The V and J genes are TRBV2 and TRBJ1-1, with D unresolved. This CDR3 is 14 amino acids long. Germline V lookup: CDR1 SNHLY, CDR2 FYNNEI. Trimming cost V 3 bases and J 3 bases, with 11 bases left between them. CDR3 sequence reads: CASSDQVSYTEAFF. The CDR3 DNA follows: TGTGCCAGCAGTGACCAGGTTTCGTACACTGAAGCTTTCTTT.

V usage is TRBV7-3 and J usage is TRBJ2-3; possibly TRBD2 for D (5 bases). Trimming took 1 base from V and 3 from J, leaving 11 bases between them. Germline V gene lookup returns CDR1 SGHTA and CDR2 FQGTGA. CDR3 length: 15 residues. The CDR3 DNA follows: TGTGCCAGCAGCTTAAGGCCCACTAGTACAGATACGCAGTATTTT. Translated: CASSLRPTSTDTQYF.

The CDR3 DNA is TGTGCCAGCAGTTACTTCGCCGCAGGGAATCAGCCCCAGCATTTT. Translated, it gives CASSYFAAGNQPQHF. The chain combines TRBV6-6 with TRBJ1-5; a possible D gene is TRBD1 (5 bases). Germline CDR1 MNHNY, CDR2 SVGAGI (reference sequence). V shed 1 base and J shed 4 bases, with 11 bases lying between them. This CDR3 has 15 residues.

This chain links TRBV7-2 with TRBJ2-3, with TRBD2 matching over 8 bases. The CDR3 is made up of 16 amino acids. Germline-derived CDR1 and CDR2 are SGHTA and FQGNSA. V shed 5 bases and J 6 bases; nucleotides not matched to a gene: 13. The CDR3 protein is CASSLRPGLGADTQYF. As DNA, the CDR3 is TGTGCCAGCAGCCTCCGTCCGGGACTAGGGGCGGATACGCAGTATTTT. Full variable domain (remainder filled in from reference TRBV7-2 and TRBJ2-3): GAGVSQSPSNKVTEKGKDVELRCDPISGHTALYWYRQSLGQGLEFLIYFQGNSAPDKSGLPSDRFSAERTGGSVSTLTIQRTQQEDSAVYLCASSLRPGLGADTQYFGPGTRLTVL.

This sequence joins TRBV19 and TRBJ2-1; tentative D call: TRBD2 (6 bases). CDR1 and CDR2 from the germline V gene are LNHDA and SQIVND (reference sequence). With 3 bases removed from V and 6 bases from J, the gap between germline ends came to 12 bases. This CDR3 contains 14 residues. As DNA, the CDR3 is TGTGCCAGTAGTATTCGGGGGATGCCCAATGAGCAGTTCTTC. Translating gives CASSIRGMPNEQFF. Filled out from reference TRBV19 and TRBJ2-1, the complete variable domain reads DGGITQSPKYLFRKEGQNVTLSCEQNLNHDAMYWYRQDPGQGLRLIYYSQIVNDFQKGDIAEGYSVSREKKESFPLTVTSAQKNPTAFYLCASSIRGMPNEQFFGPGTRLTVL.

This sequence joins TRBV6-5 and TRBJ1-2; 7 positions agree with TRBD1. This CDR3 region has 14 residues. The germline V gene has CDR1 MNHEY and CDR2 SVGAGI. Trimming at V came to 6 bases and at J to 7 bases, leaving 11 bases not matched to a gene. The CDR3: CASSQGQPLGGYTF. The CDR3 bases are TGTGCCAGCAGCCAGGGACAGCCCCTCGGTGGCTACACCTTC.

This clone was seen just once. The chain carries TRBV28 and TRBJ1-5; D not certain. Germline CDR1 is MDHEN and CDR2 is SYDVKM. The V gene lost 8 bases and the J gene lost 2 bases, with 7 bases spanning the gap. The CDR3 totals 12 residues. The CDR3, as DNA: TGTGCCAGCCTACTAGGCAATCAGCCCCAGCATTTT. It translates to CASLLGNQPQHF.

The chain joins TRBV19 to TRBJ2-7; perhaps TRBD1 as D (5 bases). Germline CDR1 reads LNHDA; CDR2 reads SQIVND (reference sequence). V was trimmed by 2 bases and J by 1 base, leaving 18 bases between them. This CDR3 has 17 amino acids. The CDR3 loop reads CASSISQGFGFSYEQYF. CDR3 DNA sequence: TGTGCCAGTAGTATAAGCCAGGGTTTCGGGTTTTCCTACGAGCAGTACTTC.

The chain uses TRBV5-1 and TRBJ2-1; TRBD2 is a possible D gene (6 bases). Trimming took off 2 bases at V and 1 base at J, with 7 bases between the two ends. Looked up from germline, CDR1 is SGHRS and CDR2 is YFSETQ. The length of the CDR3 is 14 residues. CDR3 nucleotides: TGCGCCAGCAGCTTCCGGGAGTCCTACAATGAGCAGTTCTTC. Translating it yields CASSFRESYNEQFF.

The chain uses TRBV4-1 and TRBJ2-7; the D is unclear. Germline-derived CDR1 and CDR2 are MGHRA and YSYEKL. The germline V and J ends were trimmed by 0 bases and 3 bases, with 6 bases remaining between them. CDR3 size: 13 residues. The CDR3 DNA follows: TGCGCCAGCAGCCAAGATGGCTTCTACGAGCAGTACTTC. Its translation: CASSQDGFYEQYF.

This chain links TRBV5-6 with TRBJ1-3, with unresolved D. CDR1 is SGHDT and CDR2 is YYEEEE in the germline V gene. The CDR3 runs to 16 residues. V was trimmed by 3 bases and J by 2 bases, leaving 15 bases between them. DNA for the CDR3: TGTGCCAGCAGCTGGAGGGCTCCCAGCACTGGAAACACCATATATTTT. As protein: CASSWRAPSTGNTIYF.

V gene TRBV7-3 combines with J gene TRBJ2-5, with 10 bases lining up with TRBD2. J gave up 2 bases and V 5 bases, and 5 bases lay outside the gene matches. The CDR3 contains 15 residues. The V gene's germline CDR1 is SGHTA and CDR2 FQGTGA. The CDR3 bases are TGTGCCAGCAGCGTCAGAGCGGGGGGGCAAGAGACCCAGTACTTC. This gives the protein CASSVRAGGQETQYF.

The gene calls are TRBV6-6 and TRBJ1-2; D possibly corresponds to TRBD1 (5 bases). Trimming took off 8 bases at V and 5 bases at J, with 18 bases between the two ends. Germline V lookup: CDR1 MNHNY, CDR2 SVGAGI (reference sequence). There are 14 residues in the CDR3. For the CDR3, the DNA is TGTGCCAGCGTACAGGTCTCATCCCGGTATGGCTACACCTTC. It yields the protein CASVQVSSRYGYTF.

This clone has at least ten counts. The chain recombines TRBV19 with TRBJ1-1, with 8 bases fitting TRBD1. Trimming at V came to 5 bases and at J to 0 bases, leaving 8 bases not matched to a gene. The CDR3 spans 16 residues. Germline V gene sequence: CDR1 LNHDA, CDR2 SQIVND (reference sequence). The CDR3 DNA sequence: TGTGCCAGTAGTGTAACAGGGGGGCAATTGAACACTGAAGCTTTCTTT. It encodes CASSVTGGQLNTEAFF.

The genes are TRBV6-1 and TRBJ2-3; 7 bases fit TRBD2. The CDR3 runs 14 residues. Trimming took 5 bases from V and 7 from J; bases not matched to a gene: 9. From germline, CDR1 is MNHNS and CDR2 SASEGT. The CDR3 reads CASSPGGSRYTQYF. The CDR3 coding sequence is TGTGCCAGCAGTCCTGGCGGGAGTAGGTATACGCAGTATTTT.

The chain has TRBV5-1 and TRBJ1-2; maybe TRBD1 (5 bases). This CDR3 comprises 14 residues. Germline V gives CDR1 SGHRS, CDR2 YFSETQ. Between the trimmed V and J ends, which lost 5 bases and 2 bases, there was a span of 13 bases. This CDR3 reads CASRNWGGNYGYTF. CDR3 nucleotides: TGCGCCAGCAGAAATTGGGGGGGGAACTATGGCTACACCTTC.

The rearrangement joins TRBV27 to TRBJ2-2; TRBD1 might be the D (6 bases). Trimming took 2 bases from V and 5 from J, leaving 12 bases between them. The V gene's germline CDR1 is MNHEY and CDR2 SMNVEV (reference sequence). CDR3 length: 15 residues. As DNA, the CDR3 is TGTGCCAGCAGTTTAAAAATACAGGGTACCGGGGAGCTGTTTTTT. It codes for CASSLKIQGTGELFF.